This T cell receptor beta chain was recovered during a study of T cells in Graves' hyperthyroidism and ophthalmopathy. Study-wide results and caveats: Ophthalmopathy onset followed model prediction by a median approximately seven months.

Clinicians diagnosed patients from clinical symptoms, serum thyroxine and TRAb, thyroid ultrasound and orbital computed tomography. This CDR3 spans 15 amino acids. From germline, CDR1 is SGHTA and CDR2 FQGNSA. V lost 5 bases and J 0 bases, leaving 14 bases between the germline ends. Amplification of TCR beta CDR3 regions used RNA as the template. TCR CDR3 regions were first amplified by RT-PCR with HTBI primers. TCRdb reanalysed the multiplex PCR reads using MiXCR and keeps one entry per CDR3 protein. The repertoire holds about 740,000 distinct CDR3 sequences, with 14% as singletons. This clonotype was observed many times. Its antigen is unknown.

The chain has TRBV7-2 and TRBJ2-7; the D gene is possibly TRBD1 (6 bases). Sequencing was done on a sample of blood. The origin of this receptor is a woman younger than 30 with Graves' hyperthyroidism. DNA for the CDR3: TGTGCCAGCAGCCTACCACAGGGTAGCTCCTACGAGCAGTACTTC. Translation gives CASSLPQGSSYEQYF.